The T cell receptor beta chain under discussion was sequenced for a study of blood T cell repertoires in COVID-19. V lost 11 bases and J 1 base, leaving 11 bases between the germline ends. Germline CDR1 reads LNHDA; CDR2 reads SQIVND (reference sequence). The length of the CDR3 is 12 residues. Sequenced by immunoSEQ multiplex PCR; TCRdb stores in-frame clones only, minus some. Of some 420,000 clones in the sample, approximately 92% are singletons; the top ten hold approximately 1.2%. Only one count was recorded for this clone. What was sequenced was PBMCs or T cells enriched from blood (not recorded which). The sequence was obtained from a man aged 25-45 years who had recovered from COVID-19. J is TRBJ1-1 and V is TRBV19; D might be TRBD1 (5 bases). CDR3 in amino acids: CAAAGQNTEAFF. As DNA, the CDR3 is TGTGCCGCGGCAGGGCAGAACACTGAAGCTTTCTTT.